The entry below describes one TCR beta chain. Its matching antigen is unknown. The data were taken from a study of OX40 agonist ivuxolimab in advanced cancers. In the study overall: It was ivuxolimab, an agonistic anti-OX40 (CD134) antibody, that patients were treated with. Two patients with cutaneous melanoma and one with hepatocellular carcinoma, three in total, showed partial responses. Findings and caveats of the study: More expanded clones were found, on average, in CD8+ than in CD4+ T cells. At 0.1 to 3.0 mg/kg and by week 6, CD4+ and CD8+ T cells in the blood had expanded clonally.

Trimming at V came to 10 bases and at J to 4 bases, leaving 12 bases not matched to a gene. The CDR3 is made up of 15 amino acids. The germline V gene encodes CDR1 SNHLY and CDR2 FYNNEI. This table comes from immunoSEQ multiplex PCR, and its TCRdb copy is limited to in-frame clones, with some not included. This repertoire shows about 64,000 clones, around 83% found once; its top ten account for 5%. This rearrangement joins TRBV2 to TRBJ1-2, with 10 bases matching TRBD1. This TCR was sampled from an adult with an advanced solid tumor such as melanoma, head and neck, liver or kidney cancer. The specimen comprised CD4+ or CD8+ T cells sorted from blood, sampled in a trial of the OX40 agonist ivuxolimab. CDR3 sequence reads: CAISIRDRGGYGYTF. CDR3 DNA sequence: TGTGCCATTTCGATCCGGGACAGGGGAGGCTATGGCTACACCTTC. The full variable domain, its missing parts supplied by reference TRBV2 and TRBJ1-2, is EPEVTQTPSHQVTQMGQEVILRCVPISNHLYFYWYRQILGQKVEFLVSFYNNEISEKSEIFDDQFSVERPDGSNFTLKIRSTKLEDSAMYFCAISIRDRGGYGYTFGSGTRLTVV.